This TCR beta chain originates from a study of shared clonotypes between healthy human individuals. This table comes from immunoSEQ multiplex PCR, and its TCRdb copy is limited to in-frame clones, with some not included. The data contain 2 million to 2.5 million clones, roughly 93% of them singletons. Germline V gene data show CDR1 as SQVTM and CDR2 as ANQGSEA. The CDR3 sequence is 16 residues long. The junction had 16 bases not matched to a gene; V was cut back by 4 bases and J by 5 bases. The TCR comes from a man in his late teens or twenties in good health. Some clones in this sample may be carry-over from other donors' samples. The rearrangement uses TRBV29-1 and TRBJ2-5, with 7 bases identical to TRBD2. Sequences were obtained from naive CD4+ T cells from PBMCs. The subset is: CD45RA+ positively selected. This CDR3 reads CSVVPEIGGSVETQYF. In nucleotides, the CDR3 is TGCAGCGTTGTCCCAGAGATTGGCGGGAGTGTGGAGACCCAGTACTTC.